These 18 T cell receptor beta chains share one sample of origin, sequenced in a study of CD8+ T cells in alopecia areata. The treatment denotes: oral pan-JAK inhibitor, 5-10 mg twice daily. RNA, once extracted, was reverse transcribed into cDNA for use as the sequencing template. Sequenced by immunoSEQ multiplex PCR; TCRdb stores in-frame clones only, minus some. In the table there are about 70,000 clones, 29% of which are singletons. The source material was CD8+ T cells sorted from blood, sampled at week 4, from a patient treated with tofacitinib. The receptor source for this set is a human donor with alopecia areata.

The chain couples TRBV7-2 to TRBJ2-2; D is ambiguous. Trimming took 1 base from V and 9 from J, leaving 6 bases between them. There are 12 residues in the CDR3. From germline, CDR1 is SGHTA and CDR2 FQGNSA. The CDR3 DNA reads TGTGCCAGCAGCTTAGTTTCGTGGGAGCTGTTTTTT. Protein product: CASSLVSWELFF.

This sequence joins TRBV27 and TRBJ2-7, with a tentative D call TRBD1 (5 bases). The CDR3 has 13 amino acids. The germline V gene encodes CDR1 MNHEY and CDR2 SMNVEV (reference sequence). Between the trimmed V and J ends, which lost 3 bases and 12 bases, there was a span of 18 bases. CDR3 coding DNA: TGTGCCAGCAGTTTGGGGTGGCAGGGCGAGTGGTACTTC. It translates to CASSLGWQGEWYF.

V is TRBV28 and J is TRBJ2-5; perhaps TRBD2 as D (6 bases). Trimming pared 8 bases from V and 4 bases from J, leaving 14 bases between. CDR3 length equals 13 residues. Germline lookup yields CDR1 MDHEN and CDR2 SYDVKM. The CDR3 is CASGGTSRETQYF. Written as DNA, the CDR3 is TGTGCCAGCGGGGGGACCTCGCGAGAGACCCAGTACTTC. The full variable domain, completed using reference TRBV28 and TRBJ2-5, is DVKVTQSSRYLVKRTGEKVFLECVQDMDHENMFWYRQDPGLGLRLIYFSYDVKMKEKGDIPEGYSVSREKKERFSLILESASTNQTSMYLCASGGTSRETQYFGPGTRLLVL.

The V and J genes are TRBV9 and TRBJ1-2, with D possibly TRBD1 on 5 matching bases. CDR3 size: 11 residues. V was shortened by 2 bases and J by 9 bases, with 8 bases between the two germline ends. Germline assignment: CDR1 SGDLS and CDR2 YYNGEE. DNA of the CDR3: TGTGCCAGCAGCGTGGGGGGTCGCTACACCTTC. Its protein is CASSVGGRYTF. The full variable domain, completed using reference TRBV9 and TRBJ1-2, is DSGVTQTPKHLITATGQRVTLRCSPRSGDLSVYWYQQSLDQGLQFLIQYYNGEERAKGNILERFSAQQFPDLHSELNLSSLELGDSALYFCASSVGGRYTFGSGTRLTVV.

The genes are TRBV10-3 and TRBJ2-7; TRBD1 matches 9 bases. Trimming at V came to 4 bases and at J to 5 bases, leaving 3 bases not matched to a gene. The CDR3 totals 13 residues. Germline V lookup: CDR1 ENHRY, CDR2 SYGVKD. CDR3 nucleotide sequence: TGTGCCATCAGTGGGGACAGGGTGAACGAGCAGTACTTC. Translated, it gives CAISGDRVNEQYF.

This clone was found a few times. V usage is TRBV11-2 and J usage is TRBJ2-5, with D perhaps TRBD2 (6 bases). The V gene lost 0 bases and the J gene lost 0 bases, with 11 bases spanning the gap. CDR3 length: 16 residues. Germline-derived CDR1 and CDR2 are SGHAT and FQNNGV. Written as DNA, the CDR3 is TGTGCCAGCAGCTTAGACGGGACTTCGTACCAAGAGACCCAGTACTTC. Translated: CASSLDGTSYQETQYF. The variable domain in full, completed from reference TRBV11-2 and TRBJ2-5, reads EAGVAQSPRYKIIEKRQSVAFWCNPISGHATLYWYQQILGQGPKLLIQFQNNGVVDDSQLPKDRFSAERLKGVDSTLKIQPAKLEDSAVYLCASSLDGTSYQETQYFGPGTRLLVL.

The chain carries TRBV27 and TRBJ2-1, with 8 bases fitting TRBD2. After removal of 6 bases from V and 4 bases from J, the junction contained 8 bases not matched to a gene. CDR3 length: 15 residues. Germline CDR1 reads MNHEY; CDR2 reads SMNVEV (reference sequence). The CDR3 nucleotides are TGTGCCAGCAGCGAAGGGACTAGTTATTACAATGAGCAGTTCTTC. This sequence encodes CASSEGTSYYNEQFF.

The chain combines TRBV30 with TRBJ1-1, with D unclear. Germline V CDR1 and CDR2: GTSNPN, SVGIG (reference sequence). V lost 4 bases, J lost 1 base, and 10 bases lay in between. This CDR3 region has 13 residues. CDR3 bases: TGTGCCTGGACCGTAACGGGGAACACTGAAGCTTTCTTT. It translates to CAWTVTGNTEAFF.

The J gene is TRBJ2-7, the V gene TRBV29-1; D unclear. Trimming took 0 bases from V and 6 from J, leaving 15 bases between them. The CDR3 runs 14 residues. Germline-derived CDR1 and CDR2 are SQVTM and ANQGSEA. The CDR3: CSVEEQWRMGEQYF. CDR3 DNA: TGCAGCGTTGAAGAGCAATGGAGAATGGGCGAGCAGTACTTC.

V is TRBV13 and J is TRBJ2-7; D may correspond to TRBD1 or TRBD2 (5 bases each). Trimming cost V 6 bases and J 5 bases, with 14 bases left between them. The CDR3 has 13 amino acids. Germline V CDR1 and CDR2: PRHDT, FYEKMQ (reference sequence). CDR3 sequence (DNA): TGTGCCAGCAGAGGGGACCGGCGACACGAGCAGTACTTC. Residues: CASRGDRRHEQYF.

V usage is TRBV29-1 and J usage is TRBJ2-7; TRBD1 might be the D (7 bases). CDR3 length: 14 amino acids. In germline, CDR1 is SQVTM, CDR2 ANQGSEA. Between the trimmed V and J ends, which lost 6 bases and 0 bases, there was a span of 15 bases. CDR3: CSVTGTPSSYEQYF. CDR3 nucleotides: TGCAGCGTGACAGGGACTCCCAGCTCCTACGAGCAGTACTTC.

The rearrangement uses TRBV28 and TRBJ2-3; TRBD2 might be the D (5 bases). This CDR3 region has 15 residues. V lost 8 bases and J 4 bases, leaving 19 bases between the germline ends. CDR1 is MDHEN, CDR2 SYDVKM, per germline. CDR3 in amino acids: CASGSEGLGSDTQYF. CDR3 bases: TGTGCCAGCGGGAGTGAGGGCTTGGGTTCAGATACGCAGTATTTT.

J is TRBJ1-5 and V is TRBV29-1; no clear D gene. The CDR3 consists of 13 residues. Per germline, CDR1 SQVTM and CDR2 ANQGSEA. V lost 5 bases and J lost 3, with 11 bases in between. The CDR3 is CSVLEADNQPQHF. CDR3 nucleotides: TGCAGCGTTTTGGAGGCAGACAATCAGCCCCAGCATTTT. The full variable domain, its missing parts supplied by reference TRBV29-1 and TRBJ1-5, is SAVISQKPSRDICQRGTSLTIQCQVDSQVTMMFWYRQQPGQSLTLIATANQGSEATYESGFVIDKFPISRPNLTFSTLTVSNMSPEDSSIYLCSVLEADNQPQHFGDGTRLSIL.

A single count supports this clone. CDR3 amino acids: CSVPIRPGGHEQYF. Written as DNA, the CDR3 is TGCAGCGTACCCATTAGGCCAGGGGGGCACGAGCAGTACTTC. The genes are TRBV29-1 and TRBJ2-7; TRBD1 is a possible D gene (7 bases). Trimming took off 6 bases at V and 5 bases at J, with 20 bases between the two ends. The CDR3 has 14 amino acids. The germline V gene has CDR1 SQVTM and CDR2 ANQGSEA.

With regard to this clone: The sample holds other DNA sequences that translate to the same CDR3. The chain combines TRBV5-1 with TRBJ2-7; D may correspond to TRBD1 or TRBD2 (5 bases each). CDR1 is SGHRS and CDR2 is YFSETQ in the germline V gene. V lost 4 bases and J 0 bases, leaving 11 bases between the germline ends. The CDR3 is 14 amino acids. As DNA, the CDR3 is TGCGCCAGCAGCGCCGGGACCAACTCCTACGAGCAGTACTTC. It codes for CASSAGTNSYEQYF.

The chain is built from TRBV29-1 and TRBJ2-1, with TRBD2 matching over 12 bases. The CDR3 extends over 14 amino acids. The trim removed 6 bases at V and 6 bases at J, leaving 6 bases unmatched. Germline V gene lookup returns CDR1 SQVTM and CDR2 ANQGSEA. The DNA of the CDR3 is TGCAGCGTGGGGGGACTAGCGGGTATCAATGAGCAGTTCTTC. It codes for CSVGGLAGINEQFF.

This clone showed up just a few times. This chain joins TRBV28 and TRBJ2-7; D remains ambiguous. Germline CDR1 MDHEN, CDR2 SYDVKM. V was trimmed by 2 bases and J by 0 bases, leaving 8 bases between them. The CDR3 has 14 residues. The chain's CDR3 is CASSLGRSSYEQYF. The CDR3 DNA reads as TGTGCCAGCAGTTTAGGCAGGAGCTCCTACGAGCAGTACTTC.

The chain combines TRBV7-2 with TRBJ1-2, with 9 bases identical to TRBD1. Trimming took 1 base from V and 3 from J; bases not matched to a gene: 9. CDR1 is SGHTA, CDR2 FQGNSA, per germline. CDR3 length equals 17 residues. The CDR3 protein is CASSLGGQGRSDYGYTF. CDR3 bases: TGTGCCAGCAGCTTAGGGGGACAGGGTAGGTCAGACTATGGCTACACCTTC.